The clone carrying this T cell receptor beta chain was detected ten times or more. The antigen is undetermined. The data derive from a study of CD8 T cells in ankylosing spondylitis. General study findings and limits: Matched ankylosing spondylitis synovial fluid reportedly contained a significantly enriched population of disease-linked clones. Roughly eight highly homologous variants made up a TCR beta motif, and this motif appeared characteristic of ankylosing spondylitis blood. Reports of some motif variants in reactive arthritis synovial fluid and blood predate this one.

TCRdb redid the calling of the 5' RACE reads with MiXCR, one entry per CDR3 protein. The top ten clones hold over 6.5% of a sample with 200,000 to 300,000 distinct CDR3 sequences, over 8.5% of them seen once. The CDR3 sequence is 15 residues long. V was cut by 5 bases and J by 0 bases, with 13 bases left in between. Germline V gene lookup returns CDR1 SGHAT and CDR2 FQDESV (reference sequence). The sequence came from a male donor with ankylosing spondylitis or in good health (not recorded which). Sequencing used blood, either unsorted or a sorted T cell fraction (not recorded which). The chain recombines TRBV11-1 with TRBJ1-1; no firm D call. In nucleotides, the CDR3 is TGTGCCAGCAGCGGAAGAGCTACAGTGAACACTGAAGCTTTCTTT. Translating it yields CASSGRATVNTEAFF.